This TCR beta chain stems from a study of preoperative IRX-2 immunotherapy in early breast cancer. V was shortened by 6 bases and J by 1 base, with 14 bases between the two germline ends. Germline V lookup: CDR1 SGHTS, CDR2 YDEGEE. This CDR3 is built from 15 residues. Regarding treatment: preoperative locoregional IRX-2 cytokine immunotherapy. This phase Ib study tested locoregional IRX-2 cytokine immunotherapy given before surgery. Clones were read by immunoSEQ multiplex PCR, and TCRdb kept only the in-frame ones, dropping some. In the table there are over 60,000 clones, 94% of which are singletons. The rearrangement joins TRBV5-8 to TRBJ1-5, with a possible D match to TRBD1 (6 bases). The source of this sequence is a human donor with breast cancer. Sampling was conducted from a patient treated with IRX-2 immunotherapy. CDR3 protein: CASTTGWASNQPQHF. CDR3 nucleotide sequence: TGTGCCAGCACCACAGGGTGGGCGAGCAATCAGCCCCAGCATTTT.